This T cell receptor (beta chain) appears in the sequencing data of a study of blood T cell repertoires in COVID-19. In the study overall: Collection of acute and convalescent COVID-19 samples took place in the United States, Italy and Spain. The cDNA or gDNA used as material had been derived from T cells, B-cell-depleted T cells, or PBMCs.

Source study methods: Amplified reference gene primers provided the basis for estimating nucleated cell counts. Using immunoSEQ multiplex PCR, the repertoire was profiled, and TCRdb retains in-frame clones only, with some absent. The V and J calls and clone size were taken over from that table, and D and trimming were inferred from the DNA. The top ten clones hold 1.3% of a sample with hundreds of thousands of clones, about 87% of them seen once. The sequence came from a man between 65 and 85 years old with acute or convalescent COVID-19. Sequencing was carried out using peripheral blood.

The DNA for the CDR3 is TGCAGCGTTGACTGGGACAGGGGCACAGATACGCAGTATTTT. It yields the protein CSVDWDRGTDTQYF. The J gene is TRBJ2-3, the V gene TRBV29-1, with 9 bases lining up with TRBD1. The CDR3 length is 14 residues. V trimming: 3 bases; J trimming: 1 base; junction bases outside the gene matches: 2. CDR1 is SQVTM, CDR2 ANQGSEA, per germline.